The clone carrying this T cell receptor beta chain was counted between two and nine times. Its cognate antigen is unknown. The sample belongs to a study of identical twins. Study-wide points: A lower insertion count was a feature of abundant cord blood beta clonotypes, with no such feature in memory repertoires.

A single record per CDR3 protein comes from TCRdb applying MiXCR to the 5' RACE reads. This table holds hundreds of thousands of distinct CDR3 sequences, roughly an eighth found once. V lost 0 bases and J lost 4, with 16 bases in between. The CDR3 loop spans 16 amino acids. CDR1 and CDR2 (germline): MNHEY, SVGEGT. In addition, the sample was reused for a study of yellow fever vaccine responses in identical twins.

Sample: PBMCs. This rearrangement joins TRBV6-2 or TRBV6-3 to TRBJ2-7; D may be TRBD1 (5 bases). The source is a woman aged 18-29 years in good health. The CDR3 loop is CASSYSIQGVRYEQYF. CDR3 bases: TGTGCCAGCAGTTACTCGATTCAGGGCGTTCGGTACGAGCAGTACTTC.